Given below is one T cell receptor (beta chain) in context. Its specificity is unknown. Every patient relapsed after autologous stem cell transplantation, and brentuximab vedotin exposure varied. Per germline, CDR1 SGHTA and CDR2 FQGTGA. The V end was cut by 0 bases, the J end by 8 bases, with 10 bases between. The CDR3 consists of 13 residues. TCRdb's copy holds only in-frame clones and misses some; the assay was immunoSEQ multiplex PCR. The sample lists tens of thousands of clones, around 72% occurring once. This sample stems from a study of PD-1 blockade in classical Hodgkin lymphoma. Whole-study findings and limits: The repertoire differences lack a defined cause, possibly disease activity or prior therapy.

The J gene is TRBJ1-2, the V gene TRBV7-3; D perhaps matches TRBD1 (5 bases). Material: peripheral blood mononuclear cells (PBMCs), obtained at baseline. The TCR sequence derives from a human donor with classical Hodgkin lymphoma. CDR3 coding DNA: TGTGCCAGCAGCTTAACAGGGGTTCAAGGCTACACCTTC. Its translation: CASSLTGVQGYTF.